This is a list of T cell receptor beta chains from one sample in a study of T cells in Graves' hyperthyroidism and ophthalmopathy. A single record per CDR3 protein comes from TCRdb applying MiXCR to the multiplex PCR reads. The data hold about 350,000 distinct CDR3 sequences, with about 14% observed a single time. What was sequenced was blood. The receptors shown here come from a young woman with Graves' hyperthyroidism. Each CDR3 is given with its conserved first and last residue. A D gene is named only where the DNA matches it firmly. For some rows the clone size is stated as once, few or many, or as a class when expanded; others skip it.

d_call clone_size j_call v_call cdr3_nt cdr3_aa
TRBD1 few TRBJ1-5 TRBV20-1 TGCAGTGCTTTACATAACCGGGACAGGGGCGGGCAGCCCCAGCATTTT CSALHNRDRGGQPQHF
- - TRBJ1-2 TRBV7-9 TGTGCCAGCAGCTTTCTCCTAAGTGGTGGCTACACCTTC CASSFLLSGGYTF
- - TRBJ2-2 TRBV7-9 TGTGCCAGCAGCCCGGGGGCCGGGGAGCTGTCTTTT CASSPGAGELSF
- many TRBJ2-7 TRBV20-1 TGCAGTGCCGATGCAGGGAAGACCTACGAGCAGTACTTC CSADAGKTYEQYF
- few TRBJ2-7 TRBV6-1 TGTGCCAGCAGCGAACGGGTGAGCTCCTACGAGCAGTACTTC CASSERVSSYEQYF
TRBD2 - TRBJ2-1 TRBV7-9 TGTGCCAGCAGCCCGGGACTAGCGGGAGTTGGTGAGCAGTTCTTC CASSPGLAGVGEQFF
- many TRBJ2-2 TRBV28 TGTGCCAGCAGTACCGGGACACTCACCGGGGAGCTGTTTTTT CASSTGTLTGELFF
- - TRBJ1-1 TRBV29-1 TGCAGCGTCCGACAGGTTGGGAACACTGAAGCTTTCTTT CSVRQVGNTEAFF
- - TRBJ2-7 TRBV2 TGTGCCAGCACTCAGGTACTCGGATCCTACGAGCAGTACTTC CASTQVLGSYEQYF
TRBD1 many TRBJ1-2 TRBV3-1 TGTGCCAGCAGCCAAGATCCGACGGGACAGCCCTATGGCTACACCTTC CASSQDPTGQPYGYTF
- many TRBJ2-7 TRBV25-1 TGTGCCAGCAGTGAGATCGGGGGGCACTACGAGCAGTACTTC CASSEIGGHYEQYF
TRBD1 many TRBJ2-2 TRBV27 TGTGCCAGCAGACACAGGGGTTTAACCGGGGAGCTGTTTTTT CASRHRGLTGELFF
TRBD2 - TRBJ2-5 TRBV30 TGTGCCTGGAGTAAGCGTAGTTTTCTAGCGGAGGCCCAAGAGACCCAGTACTTC CAWSKRSFLAEAQETQYF
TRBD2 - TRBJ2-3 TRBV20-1 TGCAGTGCTAGGTCCGGGAGGGAGGAGGATACGCAGTATTTT CSARSGREEDTQYF
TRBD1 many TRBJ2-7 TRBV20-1 TGCAGTGCTAGAGTCGGGACAGGAGGGGTCCACGAGCAGTACTTC CSARVGTGGVHEQYF
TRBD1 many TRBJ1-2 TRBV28 TGTGCCAGCAGTCGGGCGGACAGGGGATTCGGCTACACCTTC CASSRADRGFGYTF
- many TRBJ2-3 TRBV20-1 TGCAGTGTAAACGACAGATACACAGATACGCAGTATTTT CSVNDRYTDTQYF
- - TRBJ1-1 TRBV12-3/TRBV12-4 TGTGCCTGCAGTTTGAGAGGGACTGAAGCTTTCTTT CACSLRGTEAFF
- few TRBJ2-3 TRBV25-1 TGTGCCAGCAGTGAATATGAGGAGGTAGATACGCAGTATTTT CASSEYEEVDTQYF
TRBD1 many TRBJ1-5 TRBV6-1 TGTGCCACAGGGGGTAGCAATCAGCCCCAGCATTTT CATGGSNQPQHF
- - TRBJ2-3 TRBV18 TGTGCCAGCTCACCAAATAGCACAGATACGCAGTATTTT CASSPNSTDTQYF
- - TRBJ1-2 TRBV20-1 TGCAGTGCCTCAAGAACCGGGCCTAACTATGGCTACACCTTC CSASRTGPNYGYTF
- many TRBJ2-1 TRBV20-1 TGCAGTGCTAGGGGGGGGCTTGTCGATGAGCAGTTCTTC CSARGGLVDEQFF
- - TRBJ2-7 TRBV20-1 TGCAGTGCTAGGGGTGCGGTGACCTACGAGCAGTACTTC CSARGAVTYEQYF
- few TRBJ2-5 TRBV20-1 TGCAGTGCTAGAGCTCGGCAAGAGACCCAGTACTTC CSARARQETQYF
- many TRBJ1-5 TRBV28 TGTGCCAGCAGTCTGGTGGGAGGGGGCAATCAGCCCCAGCATTTT CASSLVGGGNQPQHF
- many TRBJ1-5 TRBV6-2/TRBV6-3 TGTGCCAGCACAGGGTTTAGCGGTCAGCCCCAGCATTTT CASTGFSGQPQHF
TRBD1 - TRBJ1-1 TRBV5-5 TGTGCCAGCAGCCGAATTACCGGGACAGGGGGTGCCTCTGAAGCTTTCTTT CASSRITGTGGASEAFF
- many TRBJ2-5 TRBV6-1 TGTGCCAGCAGCCAGGGTTCTTGGGAGACCCAGTACTTC CASSQGSWETQYF
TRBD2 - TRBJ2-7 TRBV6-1 TGTGCCAGCGGGACTAGCGGGAGCTACGAGCAGTACTTC CASGTSGSYEQYF
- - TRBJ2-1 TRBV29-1 TGCAGCGTTGGCGGAAACAATGAGCAGTTCTTC CSVGGNNEQFF
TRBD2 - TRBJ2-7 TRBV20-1 TGCAGTGTCCGGCGGGAGACCGCCTACGAGCAGTACTTC CSVRRETAYEQYF
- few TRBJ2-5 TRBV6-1 TGTGCCAGCAGGCAAACGGAGACCCAGTACTTC CASRQTETQYF
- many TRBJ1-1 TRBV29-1 TGCAGCGTTGATCCAGAGGGCACTGAAGCTTTCTTT CSVDPEGTEAFF
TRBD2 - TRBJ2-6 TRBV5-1 TGCGCCAGCAGCTTGGGGGTCGCTAGCGGGACGTCTTTTGGCTCTGGGGCCAACGTCCTGACTTTC CASSLGVASGTSFGSGANVLTF
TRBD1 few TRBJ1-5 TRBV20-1 TGCAGTGCTCCTGGGACAGGTGCTTCTCAGCCCCAGCATTTT CSAPGTGASQPQHF
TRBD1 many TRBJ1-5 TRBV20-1 TGCAGTGCTGGACAGGGACCTAATCAGCCCCAGCATTTT CSAGQGPNQPQHF
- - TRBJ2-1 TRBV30 TGTGCCTGGATGACAGGACTTCCCTACAATGAGCAGTTCTTC CAWMTGLPYNEQFF
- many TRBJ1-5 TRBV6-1 TGTGCCAGCAGTCAGGGGATGGGGAATCAGCCCCAGCATTTT CASSQGMGNQPQHF
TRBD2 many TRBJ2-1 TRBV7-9 TGTGCCAGCAGCTTTGTAGCGGGAGCAGTAGGGGAGCAGTTCTTC CASSFVAGAVGEQFF
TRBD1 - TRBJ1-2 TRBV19 TGTGCCAGTAGTAAAGGGACAGGGCCTGGCGGCTACACCTTC CASSKGTGPGGYTF
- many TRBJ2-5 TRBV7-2 TGTGCCAGCGGAGAGGGGGAGACCCAGTACTTC CASGEGETQYF
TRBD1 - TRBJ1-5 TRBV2 TGTGCCAGCAGTGAAAGAGGAGGACAGGCGCGGGGCAATCAGCCCCAGCATTTT CASSERGGQARGNQPQHF
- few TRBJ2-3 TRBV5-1 TGCGCCAGCAGCCGGGGGATTACAGATACGCAGTATTTT CASSRGITDTQYF
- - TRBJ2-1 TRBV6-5 TGTGCCAGCAGTTACAATCCGGGTCAGGGTGAGCAGTTCTTC CASSYNPGQGEQFF
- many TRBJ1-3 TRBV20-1 TGCAGTGCTAGATTACAGGGCGGGTACTCTGGAAACACCATATATTTT CSARLQGGYSGNTIYF
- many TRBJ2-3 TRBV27 TGTGCCAGCAGTCCCACCTCTAGCACAGATACGCAGTATTTT CASSPTSSTDTQYF
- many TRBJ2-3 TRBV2 TGTGCCAGCAGTGAAGCTTCGCCGACTAGTTCAGATACGCAGTATTTT CASSEASPTSSDTQYF
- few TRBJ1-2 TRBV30 TGTGCCTGCCATTGGGCGGGTTCACCGACCTATGGCTACACCTTC CACHWAGSPTYGYTF
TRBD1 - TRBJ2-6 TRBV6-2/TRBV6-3 TGTGCCAGCAGTTGGACAGGGGGTCACTCTGGGGCCAACGTCCTGACTTTC CASSWTGGHSGANVLTF
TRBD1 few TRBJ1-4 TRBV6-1 TGTGCCAGCAGCCGGGACAGGGATGAAAAACTGTTTTTT CASSRDRDEKLFF
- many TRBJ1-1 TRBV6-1 TGTGCCAGCAGTGAAAGAACGGTTCCGGACACTGAAGCTTTCTTT CASSERTVPDTEAFF
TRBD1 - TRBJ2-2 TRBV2 TGTGCCAGCAGGGGAGGACAGGGTTATTGGACCGGGGAGCTGTTTTTT CASRGGQGYWTGELFF